This entry features one TCR beta chain sequence. This sample is drawn from a study of Ad26.COV2.S vaccination and SARS-CoV-2 variants. Treatment in this sample: about 20 received Ad26.COV2.S at low or high dose, single or two shots; 5 received placebo; per-sample allocation not given. The investigators took samples on day 63 after the first vaccine or placebo injection. Aged 18-55 years, donor was enrolled in Boston in 2020. The protocol was immunoSEQ multiplex PCR, while the TCRdb copy is restricted to in-frame clones and leaves out a portion. The sample consists of about 330,000 clones, roughly 90% of them appearing once. This clonotype originated in a person between 18 and 65 years old who received the Ad26.COV2.S COVID-19 vaccine or a placebo. Sample: peripheral blood, taken in a trial of Ad26.COV2.S vaccine versus placebo.

This CDR3 is CASSTGGVRVNEEQYF. Here the CDR3 DNA reads TGTGCCAGCAGCACCGGCGGGGTGCGGGTGAATGAAGAGCAGTACTTC. The chain couples TRBV7-6 to TRBJ2-7; possible D gene TRBD2, 6 bases. Germline V gives CDR1 SGHVS, CDR2 FNYEAQ. Trimming removed 5 bases from V and 7 bases from J, with 24 bases in between. The CDR3 runs 16 residues. The variable domain in full, completed from reference TRBV7-6 and TRBJ2-7, reads GAGVSQSPRYKVTKRGQDVALRCDPISGHVSLYWYRQALGQGPEFLTYFNYEAQQDKSGLPNDRFSAERPEGSISTLTIQRTEQRDSAMYRCASSTGGVRVNEEQYFGPGTRLTVT.